This T cell receptor (beta chain) was retrieved from a study of control samples from healthy donors and cancer patients. TCRdb's table, derived via immunoSEQ multiplex PCR, lists solely in-frame clones and lacks some. The sample has around 81,000 clones; approximately 93% are singletons. Per the germline V gene, CDR1 is MNHNS and CDR2 is SASEGT. The CDR3 runs to 12 residues. The V gene lost 2 bases and the J gene lost 8 bases, with 9 bases spanning the gap. Sample: blood. This receptor was identified in a woman in her 30s in good health. The chain uses TRBV6-1 and TRBJ1-1; D gene uncertain. CDR3 bases: TGTGCCAGCAGTGAACCCTGGTCGGAAGCTTTCTTT. Translating it yields CASSEPWSEAFF.